This T cell receptor (beta chain) was captured in a study of graft-versus-host responses after intestinal transplantation. The plating included roughly 200,000 irradiated, violet-dye-labeled stimulator cells together with roughly 200,000 CFSE-labeled responder cells. Sequencing was performed with immunoSEQ multiplex PCR; in TCRdb, only in-frame clones are kept and a portion is missing. The repertoire holds 20,000 to 25,000 clones, with about 41% as singletons. Germline V gene lookup returns CDR1 GTSNPN and CDR2 SVGIG (reference sequence). There are 13 residues in the CDR3. V was cut by 3 bases and J by 4 bases, with 13 bases left in between.

The sequences come from alloreactive CD8+ T cells from a mixed lymphocyte reaction culture, collected before transplantation. Subset reported: CFSE-low proliferating T cells sorted from roughly 6-day pre-transplant mixed lymphocyte reaction (GvH or HvG direction). The chain carries TRBV30 and TRBJ2-7; tentatively, D is TRBD1 (6 bases). The sequence came from a human patient who was an organ donor for intestinal transplantation. This CDR3 is CAWSMTGPYEQYF. CDR3 bases: TGTGCCTGGAGCATGACAGGACCATACGAGCAGTACTTC.